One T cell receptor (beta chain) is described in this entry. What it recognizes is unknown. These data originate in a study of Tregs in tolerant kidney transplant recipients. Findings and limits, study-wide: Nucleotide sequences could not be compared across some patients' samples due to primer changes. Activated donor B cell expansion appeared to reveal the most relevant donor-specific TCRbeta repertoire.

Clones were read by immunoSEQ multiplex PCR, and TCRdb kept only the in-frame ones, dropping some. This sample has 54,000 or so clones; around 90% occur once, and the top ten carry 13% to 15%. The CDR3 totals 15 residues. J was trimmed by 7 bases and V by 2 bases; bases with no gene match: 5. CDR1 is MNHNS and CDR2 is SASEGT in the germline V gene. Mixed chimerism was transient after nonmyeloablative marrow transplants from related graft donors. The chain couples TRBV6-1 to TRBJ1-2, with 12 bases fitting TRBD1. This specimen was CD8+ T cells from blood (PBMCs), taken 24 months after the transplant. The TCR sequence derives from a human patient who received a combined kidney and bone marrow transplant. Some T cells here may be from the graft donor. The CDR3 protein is CASSERGQGAFGYTF. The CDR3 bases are TGTGCCAGCAGTGAACGGGGACAGGGGGCTTTTGGCTACACCTTC.